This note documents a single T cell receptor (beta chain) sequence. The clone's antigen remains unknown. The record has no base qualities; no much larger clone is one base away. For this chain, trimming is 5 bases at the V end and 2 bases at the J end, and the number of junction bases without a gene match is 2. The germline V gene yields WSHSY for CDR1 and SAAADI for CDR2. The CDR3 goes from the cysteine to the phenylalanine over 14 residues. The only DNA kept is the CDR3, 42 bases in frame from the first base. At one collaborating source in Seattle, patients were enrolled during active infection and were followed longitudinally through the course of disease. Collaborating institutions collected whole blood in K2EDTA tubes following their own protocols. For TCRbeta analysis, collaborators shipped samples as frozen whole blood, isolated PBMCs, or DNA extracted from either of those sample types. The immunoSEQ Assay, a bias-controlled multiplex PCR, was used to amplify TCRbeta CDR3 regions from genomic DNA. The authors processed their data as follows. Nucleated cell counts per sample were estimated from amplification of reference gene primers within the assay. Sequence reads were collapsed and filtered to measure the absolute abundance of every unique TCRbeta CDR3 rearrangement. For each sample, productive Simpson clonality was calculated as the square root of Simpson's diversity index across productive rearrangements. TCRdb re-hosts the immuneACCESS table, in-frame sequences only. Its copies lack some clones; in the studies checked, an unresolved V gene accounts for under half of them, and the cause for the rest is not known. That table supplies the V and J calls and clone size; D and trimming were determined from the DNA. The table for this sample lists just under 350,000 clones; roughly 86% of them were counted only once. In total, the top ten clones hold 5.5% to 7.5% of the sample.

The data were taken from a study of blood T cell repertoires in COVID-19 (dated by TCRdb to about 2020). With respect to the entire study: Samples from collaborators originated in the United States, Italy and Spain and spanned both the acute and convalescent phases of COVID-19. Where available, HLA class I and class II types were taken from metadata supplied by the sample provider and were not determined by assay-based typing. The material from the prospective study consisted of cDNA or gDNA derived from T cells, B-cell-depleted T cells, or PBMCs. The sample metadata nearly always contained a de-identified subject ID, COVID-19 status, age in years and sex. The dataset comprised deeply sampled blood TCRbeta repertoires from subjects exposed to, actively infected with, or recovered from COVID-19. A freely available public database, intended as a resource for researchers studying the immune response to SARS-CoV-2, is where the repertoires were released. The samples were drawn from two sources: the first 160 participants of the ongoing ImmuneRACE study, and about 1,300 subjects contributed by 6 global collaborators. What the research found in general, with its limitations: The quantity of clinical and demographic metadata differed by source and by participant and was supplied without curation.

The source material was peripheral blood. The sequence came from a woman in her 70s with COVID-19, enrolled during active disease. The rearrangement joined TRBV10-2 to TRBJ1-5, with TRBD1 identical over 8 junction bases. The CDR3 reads CASSQTGGNQPQHF. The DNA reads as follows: TGCGCCAGCAGTCAGACAGGGGGCAATCAGCCCCAGCATTTT.